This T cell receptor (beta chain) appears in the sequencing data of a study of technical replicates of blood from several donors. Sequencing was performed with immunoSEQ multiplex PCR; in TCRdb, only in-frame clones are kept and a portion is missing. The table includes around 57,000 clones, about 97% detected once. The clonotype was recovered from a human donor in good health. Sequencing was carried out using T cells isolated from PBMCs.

The CDR3 DNA sequence: TGTGCCAGCAGGGCCAGCAATCAGCCCCAGCATTTT. It codes for CASRASNQPQHF. The chain is built from TRBV25-1 and TRBJ1-5; no clear D. CDR3 length: 12 amino acids. V was shortened by 6 bases and J by 1 base, with 4 bases between the two germline ends. CDR1 MGHDK and CDR2 SYGVNS come from the germline V gene.